This T cell receptor beta chain was obtained from a study of shared clonotypes between healthy human individuals. Worth noting for this clone: Different DNA sequences within this sample yield the same CDR3.

The run depth of the assay was deep. TCRdb's table, derived via immunoSEQ multiplex PCR, lists solely in-frame clones and lacks some. This table has roughly 300,000 clones, around 86% appearing once. This TCR was recovered from a man aged 18-30 years in good health. Sequenced input: memory CD8+ T cells sorted from blood. Subset given: CD45RO+ cells pooled with CCR7-negative TemRA cells.

CDR3 protein: CASSHRDSNQPQHF. The CDR3 DNA reads as TGTGCCAGCAGTCACCGAGATAGCAATCAGCCCCAGCATTTT. The genes are TRBV27 and TRBJ1-5; D not resolved. Germline CDR1 is MNHEY and CDR2 is SMNVEV (reference sequence). This CDR3 region has 14 residues. V was shortened by 5 bases and J by 0 bases, with 8 bases between the two germline ends.